This T cell receptor (beta chain) appears in the sequencing data of a study of cytomegalovirus exposure and HLA in healthy donors. Whole-study context: Membership in the Caucasian-associated ancestry cluster was found for 75% to 90% of roughly 360 genotyped donors.

CDR1 and CDR2 (germline): SGHNT, YYREEE (reference sequence). V was clipped by 4 bases and J by 5 bases; unmatched bases: 6. The CDR3 length is 14 residues. Concerning this clone itself: Its antigen is currently unknown.

Study-wide findings and caveats: Three CMV-associated chains proved CMV antigen-specific in vitro. Based on reports, TCR beta sequences accurately predicted HLA-A and HLA-B alleles for most subjects. The investigators catalogued 150 to 200 TCR beta chains as cytomegalovirus-associated.

A multiplex PCR was run with 60 Vbeta primers and 13 Jbeta primers. TCRdb's copy holds only in-frame clones and misses some; the assay was immunoSEQ multiplex PCR. The sample carries 160,000 or so clones, around 77% recorded once. The rearrangement uses TRBV5-4 and TRBJ2-1, with 7 positions matching TRBD1. This receptor was identified in a man aged 60-69 years in good health and CMV-seronegative. Sequenced sample: PBMCs. The CDR3 DNA follows: TGTGCCAGCAGCGGTCGACAGGGTAACAATGAGCAGTTCTTC. Its translation: CASSGRQGNNEQFF. The complete variable domain, with remaining parts taken from reference TRBV5-4 and TRBJ2-1, reads ETGVTQSPTHLIKTRGQQVTLRCSSQSGHNTVSWYQQALGQGPQFIFQYYREEENGRGNFPPRFSGLQFPNYSSELNVNALELDDSALYLCASSGRQGNNEQFFGPGTRLTVL.